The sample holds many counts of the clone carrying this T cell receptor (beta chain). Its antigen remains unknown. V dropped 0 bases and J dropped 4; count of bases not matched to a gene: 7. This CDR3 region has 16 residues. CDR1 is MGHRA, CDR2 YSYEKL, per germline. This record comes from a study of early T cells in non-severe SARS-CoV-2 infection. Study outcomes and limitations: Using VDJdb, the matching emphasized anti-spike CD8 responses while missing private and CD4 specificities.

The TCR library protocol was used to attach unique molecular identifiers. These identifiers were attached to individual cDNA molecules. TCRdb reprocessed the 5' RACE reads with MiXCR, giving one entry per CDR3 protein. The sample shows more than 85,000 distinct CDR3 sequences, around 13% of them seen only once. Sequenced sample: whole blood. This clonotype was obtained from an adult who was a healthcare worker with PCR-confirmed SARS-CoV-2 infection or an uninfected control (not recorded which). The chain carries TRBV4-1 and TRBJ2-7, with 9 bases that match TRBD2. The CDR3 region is CASSQDTTSGSYEQYF. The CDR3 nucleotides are TGCGCCAGCAGCCAAGATACCACTAGCGGGTCGTACGAGCAGTACTTC.